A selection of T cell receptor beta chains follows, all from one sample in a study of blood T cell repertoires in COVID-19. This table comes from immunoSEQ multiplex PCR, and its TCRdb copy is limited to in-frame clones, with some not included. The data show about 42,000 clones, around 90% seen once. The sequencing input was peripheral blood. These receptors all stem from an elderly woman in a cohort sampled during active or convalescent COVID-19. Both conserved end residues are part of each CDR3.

CASSQEGDSYGYTF	TRBV3-1/TRBV3-2	TRBJ1-2
CASRQGEGRGNTEAFF	TRBV11-3	TRBJ1-1
CASSPGQALEQYF	TRBV2	TRBJ2-7
CASSLASRWADGAEQFF	TRBV7-6	TRBJ2-1
CASSRTDYNEKLFF	TRBV2	TRBJ1-4
CASSEAKTGGQETQYF	TRBV6-1	TRBJ2-5
CASSPDFGTDNSPLHF	TRBV28	TRBJ1-6
CASSPDSQPGELFF	TRBV7-8	TRBJ2-2
CASSFLRTSGVQRPTQYF	TRBV11-3	TRBJ2-3
CASSTGTGIYEQYF	TRBV6-6	TRBJ2-7
CASSSRLAGGSSYNEQFF	TRBV7-9	TRBJ2-1
CASSYRQVGVYGYTF	TRBV4-3	TRBJ1-2
CATGTEAFF	TRBV7-8	TRBJ1-1
CASSPGGRGYTF	TRBV6-5	TRBJ1-2
CASSPLGQVGTEAFF	TRBV5-1	TRBJ1-1
CASSRLAGAYNEQFF	TRBV10-1	TRBJ2-1
CASSRARGGRAIDTQYF	TRBV4-3	TRBJ2-3
CASSLGGTGDYNEQFF	TRBV11-2	TRBJ2-1
CASSLNSGHNSPLHF	TRBV7-2	TRBJ1-6
CASSQGAGGTWNEQFF	TRBV4-2	TRBJ2-1
CASSLGDSPGRGSGNTIYF	TRBV5-6	TRBJ1-3
CASSVARTSGNIQYF	TRBV9	TRBJ2-4
CASSLSVALKGYGLAGGHEQYF	TRBV23-1	TRBJ2-7
CASSLGRGDSPLHF	TRBV5-1	TRBJ1-6
CASSYLAGWSNQPQHF	TRBV6-2/TRBV6-3	TRBJ1-5
CASKTTDRGNQPQHF	TRBV19	TRBJ1-5
CASSESWQGAAKNIQYF	TRBV25-1	TRBJ2-4
CASSLRGTNTEAFF	TRBV27	TRBJ1-1